Following are 2 T cell receptor beta chains from one sample sequenced in a study of naive and memory T cell subsets. Study conclusions and caveats: Naive repertoires, especially CD8, held a few larger clonotypes, possibly memory cells re-expressing CD45RA.

Two oligonucleotides, mixed equimolar, formed the beta constant-region primer covering TRBC1 and TRBC2. Ligated cDNA was amplified by four rounds of PCR with nested alpha and beta constant-region primers and SP2. TCRdb ran MiXCR on the UMI-ligation and nested PCR reads and lists one entry per CDR3 protein. Among 95,000 to 110,000 distinct CDR3 sequences listed, 14% were seen once. These receptors have no known antigen. What was sequenced was naive CD8+ T cells from blood. These receptors were collected from a human donor in good health.

This clonotype was detected ten times or more. The V and J genes are TRBV29-1 and TRBJ2-7, with 7 positions matching TRBD1. Per germline, CDR1 SQVTM and CDR2 ANQGSEA. This CDR3 is 12 amino acids long. V was pared by 3 bases and J by 3 bases, with 2 bases of the junction left unmatched. CDR3 nucleotides: TGCAGCGTTGAGACAGGGTACTACGAGCAGTACTTC. Its translation: CSVETGYYEQYF.

The V gene is TRBV12-3 or TRBV12-4, the J gene TRBJ1-2, with D possibly being TRBD1 (5 bases). The CDR3 spans 12 residues. Trimming shortened V by 5 bases and J by 4 bases, and 8 bases separated the two germline ends. DNA for the CDR3: TGTGCCAGCAGTAGGGGCTTCTATGGCTACACCTTC. Translated: CASSRGFYGYTF.